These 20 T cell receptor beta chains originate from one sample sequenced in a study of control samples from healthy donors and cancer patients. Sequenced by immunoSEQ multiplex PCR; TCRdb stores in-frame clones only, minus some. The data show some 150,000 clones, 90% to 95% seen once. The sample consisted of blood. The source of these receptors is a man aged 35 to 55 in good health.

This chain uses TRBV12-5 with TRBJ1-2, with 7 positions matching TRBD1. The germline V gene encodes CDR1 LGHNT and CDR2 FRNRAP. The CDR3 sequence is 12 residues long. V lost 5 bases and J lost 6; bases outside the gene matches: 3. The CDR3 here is CASGPDRDGYTF. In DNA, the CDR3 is TGTGCTAGTGGTCCCGACAGGGATGGCTACACCTTC. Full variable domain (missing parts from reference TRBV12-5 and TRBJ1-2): DARVTQTPRHKVTEMGQEVTMRCQPILGHNTVFWYRQTMMQGLELLAYFRNRAPLDDSGMPKDRFSAEMPDATLATLKIQPSEPRDSAVYFCASGPDRDGYTFGSGTRLTVV.

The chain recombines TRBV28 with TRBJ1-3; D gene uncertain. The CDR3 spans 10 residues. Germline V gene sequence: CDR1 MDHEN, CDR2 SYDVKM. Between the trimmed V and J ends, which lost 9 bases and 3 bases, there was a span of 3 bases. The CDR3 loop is CARFGNTIYF. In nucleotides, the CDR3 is TGTGCCAGGTTTGGAAACACCATATATTTT. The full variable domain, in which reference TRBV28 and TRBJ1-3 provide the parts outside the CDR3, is DVKVTQSSRYLVKRTGEKVFLECVQDMDHENMFWYRQDPGLGLRLIYFSYDVKMKEKGDIPEGYSVSREKKERFSLILESASTNQTSMYLCARFGNTIYFGEGSWLTVV.

The CDR3 DNA follows: TGTGCCAGCAGTTTATCCTCCGGGACAGGATCCCGGTGGGGCTACACCTTC. Amino acids: CASSLSSGTGSRWGYTF. The chain couples TRBV28 to TRBJ1-2, with 8 bases fitting TRBD1. Germline values: CDR1 MDHEN, CDR2 SYDVKM. Trimming cost V 1 base and J 8 bases; bases outside gene matches: 15. The length of the CDR3 is 17 residues.

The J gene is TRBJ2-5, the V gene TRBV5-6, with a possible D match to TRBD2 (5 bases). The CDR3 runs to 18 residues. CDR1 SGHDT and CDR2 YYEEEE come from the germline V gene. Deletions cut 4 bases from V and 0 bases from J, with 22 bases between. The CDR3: CASSPLASPSDYQETQYF. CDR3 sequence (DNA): TGTGCCAGCAGCCCTCTGGCTAGCCCAAGCGATTACCAAGAGACCCAGTACTTC. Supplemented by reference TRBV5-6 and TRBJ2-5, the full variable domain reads DAGVTQSPTHLIKTRGQQVTLRCSPKSGHDTVSWYQQALGQGPQFIFQYYEEEERQRGNFPDRFSGHQFPNYSSELNVNALLLGDSALYLCASSPLASPSDYQETQYFGPGTRLLVL.

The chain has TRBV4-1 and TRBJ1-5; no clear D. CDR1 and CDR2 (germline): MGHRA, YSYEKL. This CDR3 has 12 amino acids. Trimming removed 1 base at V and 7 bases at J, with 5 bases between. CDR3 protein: CASSQVGQPQHF. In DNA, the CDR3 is TGCGCCAGCAGCCAAGTCGGACAGCCCCAGCATTTT.

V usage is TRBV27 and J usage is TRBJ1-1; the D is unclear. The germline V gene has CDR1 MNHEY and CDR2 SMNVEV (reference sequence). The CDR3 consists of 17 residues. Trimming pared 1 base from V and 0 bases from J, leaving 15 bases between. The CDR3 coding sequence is TGTGCCAGCAGTTTATTATCGGAGGTGGGGATGAACACTGAAGCTTTCTTT. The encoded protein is CASSLLSEVGMNTEAFF.

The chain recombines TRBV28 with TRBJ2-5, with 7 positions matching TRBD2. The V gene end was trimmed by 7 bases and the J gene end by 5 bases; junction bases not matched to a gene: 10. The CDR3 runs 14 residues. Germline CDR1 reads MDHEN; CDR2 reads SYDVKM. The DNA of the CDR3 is TGTGCCAGCACCTTGGGAGGGCGAGGTGAGACCCAGTACTTC. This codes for CASTLGGRGETQYF. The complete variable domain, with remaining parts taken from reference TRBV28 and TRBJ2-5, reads DVKVTQSSRYLVKRTGEKVFLECVQDMDHENMFWYRQDPGLGLRLIYFSYDVKMKEKGDIPEGYSVSREKKERFSLILESASTNQTSMYLCASTLGGRGETQYFGPGTRLLVL.

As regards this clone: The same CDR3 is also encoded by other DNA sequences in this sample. The CDR3 DNA follows: TGTGCCAGCAGTTACGACAGAAAGAACACTGAAGCTTTCTTT. Its protein is CASSYDRKNTEAFF. The chain recombines TRBV6-5 with TRBJ1-1, with a tentative D call TRBD1 (5 bases). The V end was cut by 2 bases, the J end by 1 base, with 8 bases between. CDR1 and CDR2 (germline): MNHEY, SVGAGI. The CDR3 sequence is 14 residues long.

CDR3 bases: TGTGCCAGCAGTCAACAGGGGGGGTGGACTGAAGCTTTCTTT. Amino acids: CASSQQGGWTEAFF. The V gene is TRBV6-5, the J gene TRBJ1-1; 8 positions agree with TRBD1. This CDR3 has 14 residues. J gave up 5 bases and V 5 bases, and 7 bases lay outside the gene matches. Germline assignment: CDR1 MNHEY and CDR2 SVGAGI.

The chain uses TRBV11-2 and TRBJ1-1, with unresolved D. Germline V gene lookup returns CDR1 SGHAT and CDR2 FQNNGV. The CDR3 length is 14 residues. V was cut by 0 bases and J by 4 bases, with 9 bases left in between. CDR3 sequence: CASSLDRLSTEAFF. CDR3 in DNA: TGTGCCAGCAGCTTAGATCGTCTATCCACTGAAGCTTTCTTT.

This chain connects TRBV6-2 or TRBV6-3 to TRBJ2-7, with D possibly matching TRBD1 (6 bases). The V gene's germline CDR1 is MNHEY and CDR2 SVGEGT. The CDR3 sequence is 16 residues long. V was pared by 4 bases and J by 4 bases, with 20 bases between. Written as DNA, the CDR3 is TGTGCCAGCAGTTCCGAAGATACAGGGCCTGTATACGAGCAGTACTTC. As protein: CASSSEDTGPVYEQYF.

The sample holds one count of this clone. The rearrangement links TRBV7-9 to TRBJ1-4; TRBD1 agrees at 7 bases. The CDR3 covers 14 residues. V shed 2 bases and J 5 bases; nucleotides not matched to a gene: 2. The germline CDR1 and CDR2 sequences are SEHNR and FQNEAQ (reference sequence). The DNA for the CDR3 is TGTGCCAGCAGCTTACAGGGGGTGAATGAAAAACTGTTTTTT. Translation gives CASSLQGVNEKLFF. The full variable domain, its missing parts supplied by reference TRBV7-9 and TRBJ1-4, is DTGVSQNPRHKITKRGQNVTFRCDPISEHNRLYWYRQTLGQGPEFLTYFQNEAQLEKSRLLSDRFSAERPKGSFSTLEIQRTEQGDSAMYLCASSLQGVNEKLFFGSGTQLSVL.

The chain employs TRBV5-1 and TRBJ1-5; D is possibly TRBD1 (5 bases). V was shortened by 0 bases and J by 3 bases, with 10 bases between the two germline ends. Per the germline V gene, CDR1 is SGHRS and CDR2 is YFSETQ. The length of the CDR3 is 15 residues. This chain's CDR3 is CASSLDPGLNQPQHF. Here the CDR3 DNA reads TGCGCCAGCAGCTTGGATCCGGGACTCAATCAGCCCCAGCATTTT.

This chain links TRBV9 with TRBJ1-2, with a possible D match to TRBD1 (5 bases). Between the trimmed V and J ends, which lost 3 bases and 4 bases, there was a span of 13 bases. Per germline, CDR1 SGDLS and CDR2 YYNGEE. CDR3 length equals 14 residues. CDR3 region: CASSGDSTLYGYTF. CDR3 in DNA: TGTGCCAGCAGCGGAGACAGTACACTCTATGGCTACACCTTC.

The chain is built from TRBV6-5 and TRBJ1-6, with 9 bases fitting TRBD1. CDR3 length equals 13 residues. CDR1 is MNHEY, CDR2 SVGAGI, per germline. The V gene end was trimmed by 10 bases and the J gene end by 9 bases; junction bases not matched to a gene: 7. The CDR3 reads CATWTGVGSPLHF. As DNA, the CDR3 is TGTGCCACTTGGACAGGGGTTGGTTCACCCCTCCACTTT.

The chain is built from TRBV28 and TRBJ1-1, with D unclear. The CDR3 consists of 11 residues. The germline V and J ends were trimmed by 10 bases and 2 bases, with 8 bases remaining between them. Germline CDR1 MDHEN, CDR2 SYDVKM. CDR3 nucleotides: TGTGCCACCGATATTAACACTGAAGCTTTCTTT. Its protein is CATDINTEAFF.

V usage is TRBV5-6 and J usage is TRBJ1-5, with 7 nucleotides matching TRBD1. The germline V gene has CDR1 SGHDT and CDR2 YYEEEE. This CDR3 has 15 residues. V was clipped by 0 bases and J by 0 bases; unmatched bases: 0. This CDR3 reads CASSLGTGSNQPQHF. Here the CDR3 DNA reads TGTGCCAGCAGCTTGGGGACAGGTAGCAATCAGCCCCAGCATTTT.

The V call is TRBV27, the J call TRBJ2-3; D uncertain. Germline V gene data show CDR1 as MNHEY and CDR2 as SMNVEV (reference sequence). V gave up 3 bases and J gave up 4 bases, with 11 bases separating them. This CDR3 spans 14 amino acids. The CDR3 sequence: CASSLVLGADTQYF. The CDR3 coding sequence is TGTGCCAGCAGTTTGGTCCTGGGTGCAGATACGCAGTATTTT.

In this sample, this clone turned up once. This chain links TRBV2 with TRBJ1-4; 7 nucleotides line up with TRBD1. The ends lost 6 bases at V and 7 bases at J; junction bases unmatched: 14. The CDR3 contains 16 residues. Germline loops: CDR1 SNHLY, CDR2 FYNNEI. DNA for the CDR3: TGTGCCAGCAGGGACCTGACAGGGACCTTTATTGAAAAACTGTTTTTT. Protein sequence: CASRDLTGTFIEKLFF.

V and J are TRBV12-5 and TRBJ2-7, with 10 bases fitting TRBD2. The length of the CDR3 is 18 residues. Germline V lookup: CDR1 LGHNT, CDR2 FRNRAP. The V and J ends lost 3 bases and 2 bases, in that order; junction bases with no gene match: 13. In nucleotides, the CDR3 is TGTGCTAGTGGTTTAGCCCCTAGCGGGGGCCCCGGAACCTACGAGCAGTACTTC. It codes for CASGLAPSGGPGTYEQYF.